This T cell receptor beta chain originates from a study of CD8 T cells in Susac syndrome. TEMRA cells were enriched by FACS, while CD8+ and CD4+ T cells were obtained through a negative isolation that was performed magnetically. The RNA input was 0.5 to 1 ug, and it was reverse transcribed with random hexamers. The CDR3 of TCR beta was amplified by immunoSEQ multiplex PCR across 54 Vbeta and 13 Jbeta. TCRdb independently ran MiXCR on the immunoSEQ multiplex PCR reads; one entry per CDR3 protein. The table has about 180,000 distinct CDR3 sequences, approximately 96% seen once. Germline CDR1 is SEHNR and CDR2 is FQNEAQ (reference sequence). The CDR3 is 12 residues long. V dropped 2 bases and J dropped 8 bases, with 9 bases sitting between them.

This receptor was taken from a human donor with multiple sclerosis. The chain is built from TRBV7-9 and TRBJ1-1; D not resolved. Sequences were obtained from CD4+ T cells from PBMCs. As DNA, the CDR3 is TGTGCCAGCAGCTTAACGTCAGTCGAAGCTTTCTTT. It is translated as CASSLTSVEAFF.